This record concerns one T cell receptor beta chain sequence. This sample was taken from a study of blood T cell repertoires in COVID-19. About the research overall: Samples of COVID-19 (acute and convalescent) were obtained from the United States, Italy and Spain. Sources were T cells, B-cell-depleted T cells, or PBMCs; the material itself was cDNA or gDNA.

Enrolled during active infection, Seattle patients were then followed longitudinally. Authors' analysis steps: Reference gene primer amplification gave estimated nucleated cell counts. Libraries were prepared by immunoSEQ multiplex PCR; TCRdb keeps only in-frame clonotypes and omits some of them. The V and J calls and clone size were taken over from that table, and D and trimming were inferred from the DNA. Of 150,000 to 160,000 clones listed, approximately 83% were seen once; the top ten hold 9.5% to 13%. CDR3 length: 17 residues. Germline values: CDR1 LGHDT, CDR2 YNNKEL (reference sequence). J was trimmed by 7 bases and V by 4 bases; bases with no gene match: 11.

The sequencing sample was made of peripheral blood. The chain joins TRBV3-1 (or the pseudogene TRBV3-2) to TRBJ2-1, with 12 bases lining up with TRBD2. The sequence came from a woman aged 55 to 70 with COVID-19, enrolled during active disease. CDR3 protein: CASSLIALTSGSNEQFF. The CDR3 DNA sequence: TGTGCCAGCAGCCTCATAGCCCTGACTAGCGGGAGTAATGAGCAGTTCTTC.